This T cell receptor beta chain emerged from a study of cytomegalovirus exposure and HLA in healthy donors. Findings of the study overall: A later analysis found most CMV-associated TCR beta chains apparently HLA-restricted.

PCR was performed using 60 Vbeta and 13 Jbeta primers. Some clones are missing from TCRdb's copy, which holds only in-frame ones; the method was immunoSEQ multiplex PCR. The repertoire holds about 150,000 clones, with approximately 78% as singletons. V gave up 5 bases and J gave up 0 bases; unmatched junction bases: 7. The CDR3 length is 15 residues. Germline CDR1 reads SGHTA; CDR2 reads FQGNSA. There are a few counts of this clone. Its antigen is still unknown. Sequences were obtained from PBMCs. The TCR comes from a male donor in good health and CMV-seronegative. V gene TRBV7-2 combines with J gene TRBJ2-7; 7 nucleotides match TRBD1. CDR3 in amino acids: CASSPSGTDSYEQYF. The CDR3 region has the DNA TGTGCCAGCAGCCCTTCCGGGACAGACTCCTACGAGCAGTACTTC.